This T cell receptor (beta chain) was identified during a study of T cell responses to AZD1222 COVID-19 vaccine. TCRdb's table, derived via immunoSEQ multiplex PCR, lists solely in-frame clones and lacks some. This sample carries 100,000 to 150,000 clones, roughly nine tenths of them seen once, and the ten largest clones take 6.9%. V lost 0 bases to trimming and J lost 4 bases; unmatched junction nucleotides: 7. This CDR3 is built from 17 residues. Germline loops: CDR1 MGHRA, CDR2 YSYEKL. Sequences were derived from peripheral blood, sampled on day 0 of AZD1222 vaccination. The rearrangement links TRBV4-1 to TRBJ1-3; 9 bases line up with TRBD1. This TCR was recovered from an adult in good health. The DNA for the CDR3 is TGCGCCAGCAGCCAAGAGGTCACAGGGGGCTACGGAAACACCATATATTTT. Encoded protein: CASSQEVTGGYGNTIYF.